This T cell receptor (beta chain) was found in a study of CD8+CD57+ T cells in acquired aplastic anemia. V trimming: 0 bases; J trimming: 3 bases; junction bases outside the gene matches: 2. The germline V gene has CDR1 LGHNA and CDR2 YSLEER. There are 14 residues in the CDR3. Ten or more counts support this clonotype. Genomic DNA served as template for TCR beta VDJ and CDR3 profiling. TCRdb used MiXCR to reprocess the reads, holding one entry per CDR3 protein. This sample has about 160,000 distinct CDR3 sequences, with 40% to 50% found just once. Whoever was chosen for sequencing had shown CD8+CD57+ cell expansion by flow cytometry. As a group, the patients uniformly had severe acquired aplastic anemia. Blood was sampled before the patients had received any therapy.

Sequencing used sorted CD4+, CD8+, or CD8+CD57+ T cells (not recorded which) from PBMCs. V gene TRBV4-3 combines with J gene TRBJ2-7; 7 bases match TRBD2. The TCR originated in a human donor with aplastic anemia. The CDR3 nucleotides are TGCGCCAGCAGCCAAGATCCGGGGGGCTACGAGCAGTACTTC. As protein: CASSQDPGGYEQYF.